This T cell receptor (beta chain) was captured by sequencing in a study of control samples from healthy donors and cancer patients. This clone has a handful of counts. The CDR3 is 13 residues long. Germline CDR1 ENHRY, CDR2 SYGVKD. V was clipped by 10 bases and J by 3 bases; unmatched bases: 8. The data were produced by immunoSEQ multiplex PCR, yet TCRdb's version contains in-frame clones alone and is incomplete. The data contain some 74,000 clones, about 94% of them singletons. The V gene is TRBV10-3, the J gene TRBJ1-2, with 7 bases aligning to TRBD1. What was sequenced was blood. This TCR was sampled from a woman aged 25 to 39 in good health. CDR3 amino acids: CATGRGTDYGYTF. CDR3 DNA sequence: TGTGCCACCGGCAGGGGGACAGACTATGGCTACACCTTC.